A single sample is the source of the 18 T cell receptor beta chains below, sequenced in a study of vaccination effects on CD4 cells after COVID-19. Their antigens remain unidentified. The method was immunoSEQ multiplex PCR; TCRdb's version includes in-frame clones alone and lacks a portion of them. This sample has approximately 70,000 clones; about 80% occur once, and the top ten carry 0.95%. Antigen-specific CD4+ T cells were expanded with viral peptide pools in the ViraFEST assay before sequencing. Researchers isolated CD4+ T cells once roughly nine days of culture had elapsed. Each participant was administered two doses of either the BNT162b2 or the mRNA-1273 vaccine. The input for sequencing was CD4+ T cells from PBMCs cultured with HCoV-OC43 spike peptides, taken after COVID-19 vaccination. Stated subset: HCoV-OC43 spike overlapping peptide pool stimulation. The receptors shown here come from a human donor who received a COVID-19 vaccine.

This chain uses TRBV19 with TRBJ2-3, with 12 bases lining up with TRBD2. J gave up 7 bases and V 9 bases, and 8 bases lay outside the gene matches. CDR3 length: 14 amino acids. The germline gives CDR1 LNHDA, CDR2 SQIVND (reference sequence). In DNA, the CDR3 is TGTGCCAGCCGTCTAGCGGGGGGGCCAAATACGCAGTATTTT. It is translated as CASRLAGGPNTQYF.

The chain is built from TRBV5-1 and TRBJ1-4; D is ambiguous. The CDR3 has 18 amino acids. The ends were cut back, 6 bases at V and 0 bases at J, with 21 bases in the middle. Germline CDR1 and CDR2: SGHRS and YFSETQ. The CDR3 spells CASKISPSVGTTNEKLFF. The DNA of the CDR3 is TGCGCCAGCAAAATTTCCCCCAGCGTGGGGACAACTAATGAAAAACTGTTTTTT.

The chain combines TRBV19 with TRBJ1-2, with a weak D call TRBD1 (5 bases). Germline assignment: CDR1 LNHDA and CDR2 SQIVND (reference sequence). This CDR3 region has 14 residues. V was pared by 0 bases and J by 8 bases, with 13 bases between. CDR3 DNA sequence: TGTGCCAGTAGTATAGATCGACAGTCATGGGGCTACACCTTC. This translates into CASSIDRQSWGYTF.

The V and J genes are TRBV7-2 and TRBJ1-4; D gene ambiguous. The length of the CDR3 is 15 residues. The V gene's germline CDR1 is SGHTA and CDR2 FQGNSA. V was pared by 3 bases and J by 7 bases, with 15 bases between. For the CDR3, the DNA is TGTGCCAGCAGCTTTAGCCAGAGACTCCCTGAAAAACTGTTTTTT. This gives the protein CASSFSQRLPEKLFF.

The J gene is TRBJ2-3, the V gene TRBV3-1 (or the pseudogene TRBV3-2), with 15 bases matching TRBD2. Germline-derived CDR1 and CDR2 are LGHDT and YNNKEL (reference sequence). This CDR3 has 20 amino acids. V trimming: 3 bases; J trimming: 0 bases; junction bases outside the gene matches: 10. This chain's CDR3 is CASSHYRTSGGASSTDTQYF. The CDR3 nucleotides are TGTGCCAGCAGCCACTATAGGACTAGCGGGGGGGCCTCGAGCACAGATACGCAGTATTTT.

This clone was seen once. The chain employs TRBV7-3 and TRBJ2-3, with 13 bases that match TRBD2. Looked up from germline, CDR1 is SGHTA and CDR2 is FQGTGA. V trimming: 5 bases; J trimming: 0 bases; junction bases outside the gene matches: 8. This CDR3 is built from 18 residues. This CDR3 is CASSLRGLAGSSTDTQYF. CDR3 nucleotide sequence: TGTGCCAGCAGCCTGAGGGGACTAGCGGGGTCAAGCACAGATACGCAGTATTTT.

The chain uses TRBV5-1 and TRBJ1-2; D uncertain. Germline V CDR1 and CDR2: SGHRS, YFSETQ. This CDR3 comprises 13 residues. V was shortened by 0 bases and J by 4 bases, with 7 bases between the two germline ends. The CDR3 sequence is CASSLEWSYGYTF. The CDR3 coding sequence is TGCGCCAGCAGCTTGGAGTGGAGCTATGGCTACACCTTC.

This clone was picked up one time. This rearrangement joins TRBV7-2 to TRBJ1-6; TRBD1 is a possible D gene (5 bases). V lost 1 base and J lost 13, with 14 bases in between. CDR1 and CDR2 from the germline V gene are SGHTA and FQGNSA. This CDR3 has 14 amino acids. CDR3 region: CASSLGQPEGPLHF. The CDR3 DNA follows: TGTGCCAGCAGCTTAGGACAGCCGGAGGGGCCCCTCCACTTT.

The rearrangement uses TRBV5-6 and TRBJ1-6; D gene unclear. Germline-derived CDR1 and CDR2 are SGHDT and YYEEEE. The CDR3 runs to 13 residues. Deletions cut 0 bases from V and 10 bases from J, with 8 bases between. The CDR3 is CASSLDTASPLHF. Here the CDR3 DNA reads TGTGCCAGCAGCTTGGATACGGCCTCACCCCTCCACTTT. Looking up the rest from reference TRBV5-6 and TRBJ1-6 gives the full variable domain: DAGVTQSPTHLIKTRGQQVTLRCSPKSGHDTVSWYQQALGQGPQFIFQYYEEEERQRGNFPDRFSGHQFPNYSSELNVNALLLGDSALYLCASSLDTASPLHFGNGTRLTVT.

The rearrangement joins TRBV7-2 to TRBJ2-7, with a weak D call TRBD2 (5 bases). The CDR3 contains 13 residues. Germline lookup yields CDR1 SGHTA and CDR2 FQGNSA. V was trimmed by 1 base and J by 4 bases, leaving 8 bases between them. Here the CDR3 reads CASSLVEGYEQYV. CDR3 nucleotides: TGTGCCAGCAGCTTAGTTGAGGGATACGAGCAGTACGTC.

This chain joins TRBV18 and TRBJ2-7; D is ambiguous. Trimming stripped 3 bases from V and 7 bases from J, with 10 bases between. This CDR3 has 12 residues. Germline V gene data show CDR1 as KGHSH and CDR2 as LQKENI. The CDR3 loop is CASSPFGNEQYV. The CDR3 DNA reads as TGTGCCAGCTCACCTTTCGGAAATGAGCAGTACGTC.

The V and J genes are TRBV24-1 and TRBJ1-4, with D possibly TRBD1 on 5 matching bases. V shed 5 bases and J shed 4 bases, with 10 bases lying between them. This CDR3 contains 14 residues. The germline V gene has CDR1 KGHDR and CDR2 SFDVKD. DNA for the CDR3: TGTGCCACCAGTGCGCCGGGGGATAATGAAAAACTGTTTTTT. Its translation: CATSAPGDNEKLFF.

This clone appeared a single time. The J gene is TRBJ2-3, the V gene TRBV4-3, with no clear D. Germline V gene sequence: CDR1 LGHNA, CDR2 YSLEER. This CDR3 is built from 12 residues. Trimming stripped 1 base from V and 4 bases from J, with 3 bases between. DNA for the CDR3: TGCGCCAGCAGCCAAGTCCCAGATACGCAGTATTTT. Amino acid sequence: CASSQVPDTQYF.

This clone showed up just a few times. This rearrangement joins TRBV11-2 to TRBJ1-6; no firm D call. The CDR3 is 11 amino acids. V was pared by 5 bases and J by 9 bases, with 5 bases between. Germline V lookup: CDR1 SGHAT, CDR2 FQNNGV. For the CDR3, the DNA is TGTGCCAGCAGCCGGAGTTCACCCCTCCACTTT. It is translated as CASSRSSPLHF.

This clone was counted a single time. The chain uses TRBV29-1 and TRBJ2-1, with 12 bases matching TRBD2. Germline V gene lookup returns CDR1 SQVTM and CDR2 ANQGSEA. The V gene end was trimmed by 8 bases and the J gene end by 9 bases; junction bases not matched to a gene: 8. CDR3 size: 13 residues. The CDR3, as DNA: TGCAGCTACGGACTAGCGGGGTACGGTGAGCAGTTCTTC. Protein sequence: CSYGLAGYGEQFF.

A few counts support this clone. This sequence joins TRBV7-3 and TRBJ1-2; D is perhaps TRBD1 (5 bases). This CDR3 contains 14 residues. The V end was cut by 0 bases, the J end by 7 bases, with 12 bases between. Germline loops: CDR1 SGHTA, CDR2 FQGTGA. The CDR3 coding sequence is TGTGCCAGCAGCTTAACGCGGGATGGGGGTGGCTACACCTTC. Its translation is CASSLTRDGGGYTF.

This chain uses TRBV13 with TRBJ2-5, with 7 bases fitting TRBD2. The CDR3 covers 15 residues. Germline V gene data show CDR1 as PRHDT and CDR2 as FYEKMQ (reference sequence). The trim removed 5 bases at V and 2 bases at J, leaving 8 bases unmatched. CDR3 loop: CASSPDGGVQETQYF. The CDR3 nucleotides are TGTGCCAGCAGCCCGGATGGGGGGGTACAAGAGACCCAGTACTTC.

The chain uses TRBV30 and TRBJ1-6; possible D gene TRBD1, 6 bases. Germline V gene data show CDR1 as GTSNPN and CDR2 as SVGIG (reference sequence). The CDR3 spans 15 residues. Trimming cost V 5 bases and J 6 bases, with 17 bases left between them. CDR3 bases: TGTGCCTGGGCCGAACAGGGATTCCGTAATTCACCCCTCCACTTT. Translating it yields CAWAEQGFRNSPLHF.